This T cell receptor beta chain was observed in a study of response to subunit inactivated influenza vaccine. Study-level findings and limits: Each seasonal flu vaccination may recruit only limited new T cells, authors suggested.

TCRdb called the RT-PCR reads again in MiXCR, with one record for every CDR3 protein. The repertoire holds hundreds of thousands of distinct CDR3 sequences, around 18% seen once, with 11% in the top ten. From germline, CDR1 is DFQATT and CDR2 SNEGSKA (reference sequence). V shed 2 bases and J shed 0 bases, with 14 bases lying between them. The CDR3 sequence is 16 residues long. Ten or more counts support this clonotype. Its target is unknown. The source material was PBMCs from blood, sampled around 5 days after vaccination. The clonotype was recovered from a man aged 45-65 years who received an inactivated influenza vaccine. V usage is TRBV20-1 and J usage is TRBJ2-1; the D gene could be TRBD1 or TRBD2 (6 bases each). The CDR3 region is CSARRGGPSSYNEQFF. The CDR3, as DNA: TGCAGTGCTAGAAGAGGGGGGCCCTCCTCCTACAATGAGCAGTTCTTC.